This T cell receptor beta chain was sequenced during a study of shared clonotypes between healthy human individuals. The study's findings and limits: Generally, estimated richness proved larger in naive subsets than it did in memory subsets. Blood alone was sampled, and tissue repertoires likely differ.

Comment on this clone: What it binds is unknown.

Each donor was a Caucasian adult residing in Nashville, Tennessee. Here immunoSEQ multiplex PCR was the method, and the copy in TCRdb shows in-frame clones only, minus some. The top ten clones hold approximately 1.5% of a sample with approximately 940,000 clones, around three quarters of them seen once. V lost 0 bases, J lost 1 base, and 18 bases lay in between. This CDR3 contains 17 residues. Germline assignment: CDR1 SQVTM and CDR2 ANQGSEA. Sequencing input: memory CD4+ T cells sorted from blood. Subset reported: CD45RA-negative fraction. The source is a man aged 18 to 35 in good health. V is TRBV29-1 and J is TRBJ1-1; D possibly corresponds to TRBD1 (5 bases). CDR3 coding DNA: TGCAGCGTTGAAGAGGGGCAGGGTAGGGTCGGGAACACTGAAGCTTTCTTT. This codes for CSVEEGQGRVGNTEAFF.